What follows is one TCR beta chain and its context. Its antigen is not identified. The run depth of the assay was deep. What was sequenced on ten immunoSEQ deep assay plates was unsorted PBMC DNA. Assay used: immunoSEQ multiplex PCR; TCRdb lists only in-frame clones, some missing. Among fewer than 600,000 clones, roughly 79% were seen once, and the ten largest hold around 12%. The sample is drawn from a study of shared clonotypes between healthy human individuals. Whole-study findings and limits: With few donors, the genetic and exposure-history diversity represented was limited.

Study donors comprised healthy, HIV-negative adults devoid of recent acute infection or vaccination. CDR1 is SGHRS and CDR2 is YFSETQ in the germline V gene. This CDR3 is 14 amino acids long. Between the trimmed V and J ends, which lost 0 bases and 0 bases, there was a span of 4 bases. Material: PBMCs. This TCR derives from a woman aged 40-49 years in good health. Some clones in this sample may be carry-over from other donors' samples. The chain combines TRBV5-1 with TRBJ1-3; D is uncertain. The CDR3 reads CASSLDPSGNTIYF. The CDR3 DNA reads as TGCGCCAGCAGCTTGGATCCCTCTGGAAACACCATATATTTT.